The 18 T cell receptor beta chains below all came from one sample that was sequenced in a study of regulatory T cells in long-lasting Graves disease. To make TCR beta libraries, researchers used iRepertoire HTBI primers and Arm-PCR of CDR3 regions. TCRdb independently ran MiXCR on the multiplex PCR reads; one entry per CDR3 protein. The table includes around 460,000 distinct CDR3 sequences, around a fifth detected once. Time point here: persistent/refractory GD, antithyroid drugs over 5 years with positive TRAb. Following extraction of RNA from PBMCs, that RNA was used to make the TCR library. The sequencing here drew on peripheral blood mononuclear cells (PBMCs), taken when the disease was refractory, from a patient treated with antithyroid drugs. The receptors here all came from a female donor with Graves disease.

This clonotype was seen many times. The chain combines TRBV12-3 or TRBV12-4 with TRBJ2-7; TRBD1 agrees at 12 bases. V shed 6 bases and J 6 bases; nucleotides not matched to a gene: 6. The CDR3 spans 14 residues. In nucleotides, the CDR3 is TGTGCCAGCAGCCGAGGGACAGGGGGCGGCGAGCAGTACTTC. Its protein product is CASSRGTGGGEQYF.

The V and J genes are TRBV4-2 and TRBJ1-5; D unresolved. The length of the CDR3 is 14 residues. Trimming pared 1 base from V and 7 bases from J, leaving 11 bases between. The germline V gene has CDR1 LGHNA and CDR2 YNFKEQ. Here the CDR3 reads CASSQVGPGQPQHF. The CDR3 nucleotides read TGTGCCAGCAGCCAAGTGGGCCCAGGACAGCCCCAGCATTTT.

This clonotype was seen many times. The chain links TRBV6-5 to TRBJ2-7; D unresolved. V dropped 0 bases and J dropped 0 bases, with 6 bases sitting between them. CDR3 length equals 14 residues. Germline V gene lookup returns CDR1 MNHEY and CDR2 SVGAGI. The CDR3 DNA reads TGTGCCAGCAGTTACTCCGGGTTCTCCTACGAGCAGTACTTC. Encoded protein: CASSYSGFSYEQYF.

This clonotype occurred many times. The rearrangement uses TRBV27 and TRBJ1-1, with D possibly TRBD1 on 5 matching bases. The CDR3 extends over 15 amino acids. Germline lookup yields CDR1 MNHEY and CDR2 SMNVEV (reference sequence). With 0 bases removed from V and 0 bases from J, the gap between germline ends came to 8 bases. The CDR3 coding sequence is TGTGCCAGCAGTTTATCTGGGGCCATGAACACTGAAGCTTTCTTT. It codes for CASSLSGAMNTEAFF.

The rearrangement links TRBV3-1 to TRBJ2-5, with TRBD2 matching 7 bases. CDR3 length: 18 residues. The V segment lost 4 bases and the J segment 4 bases; nucleotides outside the gene matches: 18. From germline, CDR1 is LGHDT and CDR2 YNNKEL (reference sequence). In nucleotides, the CDR3 is TGTGCCAGCAGCCCTCCGTGGGGGTCAGCGGGAAGAGGAGAGACCCAGTACTTC. Residues: CASSPPWGSAGRGETQYF.

This clonotype was found a few times. The chain recombines TRBV7-9 with TRBJ1-1; D ambiguous. The CDR3 loop spans 13 amino acids. The germline CDR1 and CDR2 sequences are SEHNR and FQNEAQ (reference sequence). Between the trimmed V and J ends, which lost 1 base and 8 bases, there was a span of 11 bases. The CDR3 DNA is TGTGCCAGCAGCTTAGGGACGGCCCCGGAAGCTTTCTTT. Translated, it gives CASSLGTAPEAFF.

This clonotype was detected many times. The V and J genes are TRBV28 and TRBJ2-5, with a tentative D call TRBD2 (6 bases). V was clipped by 2 bases and J by 5 bases, with 18 bases between them. Per the germline V gene, CDR1 is MDHEN and CDR2 is SYDVKM. This CDR3 has 16 residues. DNA for the CDR3: TGTGCCAGCAGTTTAAGATGGCGGCTAGCGAGGGAGACCCAGTACTTC. Its translation is CASSLRWRLARETQYF.

This clonotype came up many times. This chain connects TRBV20-1 to TRBJ1-6, with 7 bases fitting TRBD1. CDR1 DFQATT and CDR2 SNEGSKA come from the germline V gene (reference sequence). Trimming took 6 bases from V and 7 from J; bases not matched to a gene: 6. This CDR3 region has 13 residues. DNA for the CDR3: TGCAGTGCCCGCCTGACAGGGAATTCACCCCTCCACTTT. The encoded protein is CSARLTGNSPLHF.

The sample holds many counts of this clonotype. The V gene is TRBV28, the J gene TRBJ1-2; D may be TRBD1 (5 bases). Trimming left V 6 bases short and J 5 bases short, with 19 bases between. Germline assignment: CDR1 MDHEN and CDR2 SYDVKM. CDR3 length: 15 amino acids. The CDR3, as DNA: TGTGCCAGCAGGACCCTTGGGACGGCCCTTTATGGCTACACCTTC. Its translation: CASRTLGTALYGYTF.

This clonotype came up many times. This chain links TRBV2 with TRBJ1-2; weak D call: TRBD1 (5 bases). Germline V gene data show CDR1 as SNHLY and CDR2 as FYNNEI. The CDR3 spans 15 residues. With 6 bases removed from V and 2 bases from J, the gap between germline ends came to 16 bases. The CDR3 here is CASRGDYLLNYGYTF. CDR3 sequence (DNA): TGTGCCAGCAGAGGGGACTACTTATTAAACTATGGCTACACCTTC.

This clonotype was observed a few times. This rearrangement joins TRBV20-1 to TRBJ2-7; no reliable D call. V was pared by 3 bases and J by 0 bases, with 6 bases between. Germline-derived CDR1 and CDR2 are DFQATT and SNEGSKA (reference sequence). The CDR3 extends over 12 amino acids. The CDR3 sequence is CSARSDSYEQYF. For the CDR3, the DNA is TGCAGTGCTAGGTCTGACTCCTACGAGCAGTACTTC.

On this clonotype itself: A much larger clone lies a single base off, so this may be a read error. This chain connects TRBV28 to TRBJ2-7; no clear D. The CDR3 runs 15 residues. CDR1 is MDHEN, CDR2 SYDVKM, per germline. V shed 3 bases and J shed 6 bases, with 18 bases lying between them. The CDR3 protein is CASSLDGVTIGEQYF. CDR3 DNA sequence: TGTGCCAGCAGTTTGGACGGTGTTACAATAGGCGAGCAGTACTTC.

V is TRBV12-3 or TRBV12-4 and J is TRBJ2-1; 8 nucleotides line up with TRBD1. Trimming at V came to 6 bases and at J to 2 bases, leaving 6 bases not matched to a gene. The CDR3 sequence is 15 residues long. CDR3 residues: CASRPRGRAYNEQFF. For the CDR3, the DNA is TGTGCCAGCAGACCCAGGGGGCGCGCCTACAATGAGCAGTTCTTC.

The table lists this clonotype with a few counts. CDR3 protein: CASSYSGGPLHF. The DNA of the CDR3 is TGTGCCAGCAGTTACTCGGGGGGGCCCCTCCACTTT. This chain uses TRBV6-2 or TRBV6-3 with TRBJ1-6, with D possibly TRBD1 on 5 matching bases. Trimming cost V 0 bases and J 13 bases, with 7 bases left between them. The CDR3 runs to 12 residues. Germline values: CDR1 MNHEY, CDR2 SVGEGT.

This chain uses TRBV28 with TRBJ2-1; no definite D call. The CDR3 totals 13 residues. CDR1 and CDR2 (germline): MDHEN, SYDVKM. V lost 2 bases to trimming and J lost 6 bases, with 8 bases between them. This chain's CDR3 is CASSLSTINEQFF. CDR3 in DNA: TGTGCCAGCAGTTTAAGCACAATCAATGAGCAGTTCTTC.

As concerns this clonotype: A much larger clone sits a single nucleotide away, making a read error possible. The chain combines TRBV6-5 with TRBJ1-1, with 8 bases fitting TRBD1. V was clipped by 0 bases and J by 0 bases; unmatched bases: 0. CDR1 and CDR2 (germline): MNHEY, SVGAGI. CDR3 length equals 15 residues. The CDR3 spells CASSYSGQVNTEAFF. DNA of the CDR3: TGTGCCAGCAGTTACTCGGGACAGGTGAACACTGAAGCTTTCTTT.

This clonotype has at least ten counts. V gene TRBV30 combines with J gene TRBJ1-1; the D is unclear. CDR1 GTSNPN and CDR2 SVGIG come from the germline V gene (reference sequence). CDR3 length: 13 residues. V was clipped by 2 bases and J by 5 bases, with 12 bases between them. The CDR3 protein is CAWSHLGRTEAFF. CDR3 bases: TGTGCCTGGAGTCACCTTGGGCGGACTGAAGCTTTCTTT.

DNA of the CDR3: TGTGCCATCGCACAGGGGTATAATTCACCCCTCCACTTT. Translated: CAIAQGYNSPLHF. The genes are TRBV6-1 and TRBJ1-6, with TRBD1 matching 7 bases. The CDR3 runs 13 residues. CDR1 and CDR2 (germline): MNHNS, SASEGT. After removal of 10 bases from V and 4 bases from J, the junction contained 4 bases not matched to a gene.